This T cell receptor (beta chain) was profiled in a study of tumor and adjacent non-tumor tissue in lung cancer. The study's findings and limits: Shorter survival was associated with higher TCR diversity in tumors.

TCRbeta libraries were built with three rounds of nested PCR, modified from ARM-PCR. Using its own MiXCR run on the multiplex PCR reads, TCRdb lists one record per CDR3 protein. This sample has 120,000 or so distinct CDR3 sequences, with 66% found just once. Germline CDR1 reads SGHAT; CDR2 reads FQNNGV. The CDR3 sequence is 15 residues long. On this clonotype: The antigen is undetermined. Germline is not matched at one junction end, which may reflect a read error.

RNA was extracted from bulk tissue without any cell sorting. The sequence came from a man younger than 45 with non-small cell lung cancer. The sequenced sample consisted of lung tumor tissue. The chain carries TRBV11-2 and TRBJ2-1; tentative D call: TRBD2 (5 bases). The CDR3 protein is CASSPLVGSVNEQFF. CDR3 sequence (DNA): TGTGCCAGCAGCCCACTAGTGGGTAGCGTAAATGAACAGTTCTTC.